Shown below are 27 T cell receptor beta chains from a single sample sequenced in a study of blood T cell repertoires in COVID-19. TCRdb's copy holds only in-frame clones and misses some; the assay was immunoSEQ multiplex PCR. The sample has about 190,000 clones; less than 85% are singletons. The sequenced sample was peripheral blood. These receptors all stem from a woman older than 75 with active or convalescent COVID-19.

The chain carries TRBV12-3 or TRBV12-4 and TRBJ2-7; D perhaps matches TRBD2 (6 bases). Trimming shortened V by 6 bases and J by 2 bases, and 11 bases separated the two germline ends. The CDR3 consists of 13 residues. As DNA, the CDR3 is TGTGCCAGCAGACGGACGGGAGCCTACGAGCAGTACTTC. Translation: CASRRTGAYEQYF.

The chain's CDR3 is CASCGSHTDTQYF. The CDR3 DNA sequence: TGTGCCAGCTGCGGATCCCACACAGATACGCAGTATTTT. The chain is built from TRBV6-5 and TRBJ2-3, with D unclear. Germline CDR1 reads MNHEY; CDR2 reads SVGAGI. The CDR3 is 13 amino acids. Trimming shortened V by 8 bases and J by 2 bases, and 11 bases separated the two germline ends.

The V gene is TRBV3-1 (or the pseudogene TRBV3-2), the J gene TRBJ2-5; 11 bases are shared with TRBD1. V shed 5 bases and J 5 bases; nucleotides not matched to a gene: 10. CDR1 and CDR2 from the germline V gene are LGHDT and YNNKEL (reference sequence). The length of the CDR3 is 16 residues. The CDR3 DNA reads as TGTGCCAGCAGCACTATACCGGACAGGGGGCAGGAGACCCAGTACTTC. This codes for CASSTIPDRGQETQYF.

This clone came up a few times. This chain uses TRBV15 with TRBJ2-7, with 8 bases lining up with TRBD1. The CDR3 is made up of 15 amino acids. Germline V gives CDR1 LNHNV, CDR2 YYDKDF (reference sequence). J was trimmed by 2 bases and V by 2 bases; bases with no gene match: 5. Written as DNA, the CDR3 is TGTGCCACCAGCAGAACGAAACAGGGGGCCTACGAGCAGTACTTC. Encoded protein: CATSRTKQGAYEQYF.

This chain connects TRBV5-1 to TRBJ1-1; 7 bases are a match to TRBD1. CDR3 length: 15 amino acids. The V and J ends lost 4 bases and 0 bases, in that order; junction bases with no gene match: 6. Germline CDR1 is SGHRS and CDR2 is YFSETQ. The CDR3 sequence: CASSETGQMNTEAFF. DNA for the CDR3: TGCGCCAGCAGCGAGACAGGGCAAATGAACACTGAAGCTTTCTTT.

The V gene is TRBV4-1, the J gene TRBJ2-1, with a weak D call TRBD2 (7 bases). V was shortened by 2 bases and J by 6 bases, with 14 bases between the two germline ends. Per germline, CDR1 MGHRA and CDR2 YSYEKL. This CDR3 spans 15 amino acids. The CDR3 here is CASSQLGGGPNEQFF. The CDR3 bases are TGCGCCAGCAGCCAACTAGGGGGGGGTCCCAATGAGCAGTTCTTC.

The chain combines TRBV5-1 with TRBJ1-3; a weak D match, TRBD1 (5 bases). The CDR3 runs 16 residues. The germline V and J ends were trimmed by 2 bases and 4 bases, with 16 bases remaining between them. Germline values: CDR1 SGHRS, CDR2 YFSETQ. DNA of the CDR3: TGCGCCAGCAGCTTCGGGGGTACCACGGACGGAAACACCATATATTTT. Translation gives CASSFGGTTDGNTIYF.

The chain joins TRBV3-1 (or the pseudogene TRBV3-2) to TRBJ1-2; weak D call: TRBD1 (5 bases). V lost 1 base and J lost 5, with 11 bases in between. The CDR3 runs 14 residues. Germline V gives CDR1 LGHDT, CDR2 YNNKEL (reference sequence). In nucleotides, the CDR3 is TGTGCCAGCAGCCAAGTTGGGGGAGGGTATGGCTACACCTTC. Translating gives CASSQVGGGYGYTF.

V and J are TRBV6-5 and TRBJ1-1, with 9 nucleotides matching TRBD1. J was trimmed by 0 bases and V by 2 bases; bases with no gene match: 4. CDR1 MNHEY and CDR2 SVGAGI come from the germline V gene. There are 16 residues in the CDR3. The CDR3 is CASSYGTGMVNTEAFF. CDR3 DNA: TGTGCCAGCAGTTACGGGACAGGGATGGTGAACACTGAAGCTTTCTTT.

The V gene is TRBV18, the J gene TRBJ1-2; 10 bases match TRBD1. J gave up 4 bases and V 3 bases, and 2 bases lay outside the gene matches. CDR3 length: 14 residues. Germline CDR1 and CDR2: KGHSH and LQKENI. CDR3 nucleotides: TGTGCCAGCTCACCCCGGGACAGGGGCTATGGCTACACCTTC. Its translation is CASSPRDRGYGYTF.

This clone appeared once. The chain has TRBV19 and TRBJ2-2; 12 nucleotides agree with TRBD1. The CDR3 sequence is 16 residues long. Germline V gives CDR1 LNHDA, CDR2 SQIVND (reference sequence). Unmatched junction bases numbered 9, after V lost 6 bases and J lost 7 bases. The CDR3 loop is CASRTGTGGFLGELFF. CDR3 in DNA: TGTGCCAGTAGAACGGGGACAGGGGGCTTCCTCGGGGAGCTGTTTTTT.

This chain joins TRBV5-1 and TRBJ1-1; TRBD1 might be the D (6 bases). This CDR3 region has 15 residues. Germline V gene sequence: CDR1 SGHRS, CDR2 YFSETQ. Trimming stripped 2 bases from V and 4 bases from J, with 15 bases between. The CDR3 is CASSLGGRLGTEAFF. For the CDR3, the DNA is TGCGCCAGCAGCTTAGGGGGTCGGTTGGGCACTGAAGCTTTCTTT.

The chain combines TRBV6-5 with TRBJ2-5; 7 bases agree with TRBD2. The CDR3 contains 15 residues. The junction had 4 bases not matched to a gene; V was cut back by 2 bases and J by 1 base. Per germline, CDR1 MNHEY and CDR2 SVGAGI. The CDR3 nucleotides are TGTGCCAGCAGTTACATGCTAGCGGCCCAAGAGACCCAGTACTTC. It specifies CASSYMLAAQETQYF.

The rearrangement joins TRBV28 to TRBJ1-1; D unclear. The CDR3 extends over 14 amino acids. V was pared by 6 bases and J by 3 bases, with 14 bases between. Germline V gene data show CDR1 as MDHEN and CDR2 as SYDVKM. CDR3 nucleotide sequence: TGTGCCAGCAGGCCAATCGGGAGCCACACTGAAGCTTTCTTT. This translates into CASRPIGSHTEAFF.

CDR3 protein: CASIGGTEAFF. CDR3 coding DNA: TGCGCCAGCATCGGGGGAACTGAAGCTTTCTTT. J is TRBJ1-1 and V is TRBV5-1, with a weak D call TRBD1 (5 bases). Germline V gives CDR1 SGHRS, CDR2 YFSETQ. Deletions cut 6 bases from V and 5 bases from J, with 8 bases between. The CDR3 extends over 11 amino acids. The whole variable domain, remainder taken from reference TRBV5-1 and TRBJ1-1, is KAGVTQTPRYLIKTRGQQVTLSCSPISGHRSVSWYQQTPGQGLQFLFEYFSETQRNKGNFPGRFSGRQFSNSRSEMNVSTLELGDSALYLCASIGGTEAFFGQGTRLTVV.

V and J are TRBV9 and TRBJ1-2; tentative D call: TRBD1 (6 bases). Trimming cost V 0 bases and J 3 bases, with 15 bases left between them. Germline CDR1 SGDLS, CDR2 YYNGEE. The CDR3 runs 16 residues. CDR3 DNA sequence: TGTGCCAGCAGCGTAGCAACAGGACAGATCTACTATGGCTACACCTTC. The encoded protein is CASSVATGQIYYGYTF.

The chain carries TRBV28 and TRBJ2-5, with 9 nucleotides matching TRBD1. This CDR3 is 14 amino acids long. V shed 4 bases and J 2 bases; nucleotides not matched to a gene: 2. Germline CDR1 reads MDHEN; CDR2 reads SYDVKM. The CDR3 protein is CASSSGQGQETQYF. The DNA for the CDR3 is TGTGCCAGCAGTTCGGGACAGGGACAAGAGACCCAGTACTTC.

The rearrangement joins TRBV12-3 or TRBV12-4 to TRBJ2-3, with a weak D call TRBD2 (6 bases). This CDR3 region has 13 residues. Trimming stripped 7 bases from V and 2 bases from J, with 10 bases between. The CDR3 DNA sequence: TGTGCCAGCACGGCGGGGATCACAGATACGCAGTATTTT. Amino acids: CASTAGITDTQYF.

V gene TRBV2 combines with J gene TRBJ2-7; 8 nucleotides match TRBD1. CDR3 length: 15 residues. The J segment lost 5 bases and the V segment lost 3 bases, leaving 9 bases of the junction unmatched. From germline, CDR1 is SNHLY and CDR2 FYNNEI. CDR3 sequence (DNA): TGTGCCAGCAGTGACCAGGGGGCCCCAGATCACGAGCAGTACTTC. It is translated as CASSDQGAPDHEQYF.

This rearrangement joins TRBV7-8 to TRBJ2-1; the D gene is possibly TRBD2 (5 bases). Trimming pared 5 bases from V and 2 bases from J, leaving 13 bases between. Germline CDR1 is SGHVS and CDR2 is FQNEAQ. CDR3 length equals 15 residues. CDR3 residues: CASSRRAGPYNEQFF. CDR3 sequence (DNA): TGTGCCAGCAGCCGCCGGGCGGGCCCCTACAATGAGCAGTTCTTC.

V gene TRBV7-6 combines with J gene TRBJ2-1, with no clear D. Germline V lookup: CDR1 SGHVS, CDR2 FNYEAQ. V was trimmed by 3 bases and J by 8 bases, leaving 20 bases between them. CDR3 length: 16 residues. The CDR3 DNA reads TGTGCCAGCAGCTTTGGCGGAGACTTCGTGCCCCATGAGCAGTTCTTC. Translation gives CASSFGGDFVPHEQFF.

In its sample, this clone was seen a few times. This chain joins TRBV19 and TRBJ1-2; the D gene is possibly TRBD1 (5 bases). This CDR3 has 14 residues. Trimming pared 3 bases from V and 5 bases from J, leaving 13 bases between. Germline CDR1 LNHDA, CDR2 SQIVND (reference sequence). In DNA, the CDR3 is TGTGCCAGTAGTATCAGGGCCACATATTATGGCTACACCTTC. It yields the protein CASSIRATYYGYTF.

The chain is built from TRBV7-3 and TRBJ1-1; 9 bases are a match to TRBD1. The CDR3 loop spans 16 amino acids. Germline assignment: CDR1 SGHTA and CDR2 FQGTGA. V lost 3 bases to trimming and J lost 0 bases; unmatched junction nucleotides: 5. CDR3 protein: CASSLSRTGVNTEAFF. CDR3 coding DNA: TGTGCCAGCAGCTTGAGTCGGACAGGGGTGAACACTGAAGCTTTCTTT.

This clone appeared once. The chain recombines TRBV7-9 with TRBJ1-4; D is possibly TRBD1 (6 bases). Trimming removed 1 base from V and 7 bases from J, with 16 bases in between. This CDR3 is built from 16 residues. CDR1 and CDR2 (germline): SEHNR, FQNEAQ (reference sequence). This CDR3 reads CASSLGSSGEGEKLFF. CDR3 nucleotide sequence: TGTGCCAGCAGCTTAGGTTCCTCAGGGGAAGGTGAAAAACTGTTTTTT.

This chain joins TRBV28 and TRBJ1-5, with 9 bases that match TRBD1. The CDR3 sequence is 15 residues long. CDR1 is MDHEN, CDR2 SYDVKM, per germline. J lost 7 bases, V lost 6 bases, and 10 bases had no gene match. In nucleotides, the CDR3 is TGTGCCAGCAGCTCCGGGACAGGGTATATCCAGCCCCAGCATTTT. Translation gives CASSSGTGYIQPQHF. Drawing the rest from reference TRBV28 and TRBJ1-5, the complete variable domain is DVKVTQSSRYLVKRTGEKVFLECVQDMDHENMFWYRQDPGLGLRLIYFSYDVKMKEKGDIPEGYSVSREKKERFSLILESASTNQTSMYLCASSSGTGYIQPQHFGDGTRLSIL.

The chain employs TRBV27 and TRBJ2-1; 7 positions agree with TRBD2. CDR1 MNHEY and CDR2 SMNVEV come from the germline V gene (reference sequence). This CDR3 spans 17 amino acids. J gave up 3 bases and V 3 bases, and 11 bases lay outside the gene matches. The CDR3 DNA reads as TGTGCCAGCAGTTTCGTCGGCGGGAGACATGGCTACAATGAGCAGTTCTTC. Translation: CASSFVGGRHGYNEQFF.

CDR3 in DNA: TGTGCCAGCAGACAAGACCCGGGACAGGGAGTCGGTTTCTTT. Protein sequence: CASRQDPGQGVGFF. The chain combines TRBV6-5 with TRBJ1-1; 9 bases agree with TRBD1. J lost 13 bases, V lost 6 bases, and 15 bases had no gene match. Per the germline V gene, CDR1 is MNHEY and CDR2 is SVGAGI. CDR3 length: 14 residues.